This is a list of T cell receptor beta chains from one sample in a study of CXCR3-negative and CXCR3-positive naive CD8 T cells. TCRdb re-called the 5' RACE reads and catalogs CDR3 proteins one per entry, DNA excluded. The sample features 50,000 to 55,000 distinct CDR3 sequences, with approximately 1.5% in its top ten. Sequences were obtained from naive CXCR3- CD8+ T cells from blood. All receptors derive from a human donor in good health. Some clones in this sample may be carry-over from other donors' samples. Both conserved end residues are part of each CDR3.

j_call v_call cdr3_aa
TRBJ2-5 TRBV7-8 CASSFTLAGGGETQYF
TRBJ2-1 TRBV29-1 CSVEAGRGDEQFF
TRBJ2-7 TRBV6-5 CASSYSAGSYEQYF
TRBJ2-7 TRBV28 CASSGGRAGNEQYF
TRBJ1-1 TRBV7-9 CASSWLDRNTEAFF
TRBJ1-5 TRBV12-3/TRBV12-4 CASSLANQPQHF
TRBJ2-1 TRBV5-1 CASSLAGLPYNEQFF
TRBJ1-1 TRBV6-6 CASSYSENTEAFF
TRBJ2-6 TRBV4-1 CASSQEWSSGANVLTF
TRBJ1-5 TRBV4-1 CASSPSEGTLQHF
TRBJ2-7 TRBV29-1 CSTSGSGKLSYEQYF
TRBJ2-5 TRBV3-1 CASSRRSGGPVGTQYF
TRBJ2-7 TRBV28 CASSFRGALTYEQYF
TRBJ1-2 TRBV7-8 CASSLDLAQPGYTF
TRBJ1-1 TRBV30 CAWSRGSPGTEAFF
TRBJ2-7 TRBV27 CASSFLSPSMPSYEQYF
TRBJ1-4 TRBV4-3 CASSHDRGDEKLFF
TRBJ1-1 TRBV28 CASSFNRMITEAFF
TRBJ2-7 TRBV10-3 CAISEGPSYEQYF
TRBJ2-3 TRBV15 CATSREASTDTQYF
TRBJ2-3 TRBV12-3/TRBV12-4 CASSFSMGSTDTQYF
TRBJ2-7 TRBV29-1 CSVERGYEQYF
TRBJ2-1 TRBV28 CASSLIGLSYNEQFF
TRBJ2-7 TRBV20-1 CSAREVGYEQYF
TRBJ2-1 TRBV5-1 CASSLGLASSYNEQFF
TRBJ1-2 TRBV12-5 CASGLPRDSNYGYTF